A selection of T cell receptor beta chains follows, all from one sample in a study of blood T cell repertoires in COVID-19. Sequencing used immunoSEQ multiplex PCR; TCRdb keeps in-frame clones, though not all of them. The repertoire holds about 370,000 clones, with around 92% as singletons. Sequenced input: peripheral blood. The receptors were gathered from a woman aged 25 to 39 with COVID-19, enrolled during active disease. The CDR3 runs from the conserved cysteine through the conserved F or W. A D gene is named only where the DNA matches it firmly. The listing skips clone size in some rows; elsewhere it reads once, few, many or a size class.

J: TRBJ2-3; V: TRBV5-4; size: .; D: TRBD2; CDR3: CASTVGVGPGGGRSRDTQYF; DNA: TGTGCCAGCACCGTCGGCGTTGGCCCGGGGGGAGGGCGGAGTCGAGATACGCAGTATTTT
J: TRBJ2-7; V: TRBV11-2; size: .; D: TRBD1; CDR3: CASSLRDRADEQYF; DNA: TGTGCCAGCAGCTTAAGGGACAGGGCCGACGAGCAGTACTTC
J: TRBJ2-2; V: TRBV7-9; size: few; D: .; CDR3: CASRDSNTGELFF; DNA: TGTGCCAGCAGGGACAGCAACACCGGGGAGCTGTTTTTT
J: TRBJ1-1; V: TRBV7-6; size: once; D: .; CDR3: CASSHTWAANTEAFF; DNA: TGTGCCAGCAGCCACACTTGGGCAGCGAACACTGAAGCTTTCTTT
J: TRBJ2-1; V: TRBV3-1/TRBV3-2; size: .; D: .; CDR3: CASSQVVRSGSYNEQFF; DNA: TGTGCCAGCAGCCAAGTAGTCAGAAGCGGGTCCTACAATGAGCAGTTCTTC
J: TRBJ2-1; V: TRBV3-1/TRBV3-2; size: .; D: .; CDR3: CASSHGSPSYNEQFF; DNA: TGTGCCAGCAGCCACGGGAGTCCTTCCTACAATGAGCAGTTCTTC
J: TRBJ1-4; V: TRBV5-6; size: .; D: TRBD1; CDR3: CASSLGGQTATNEKLFF; DNA: TGTGCCAGCAGCTTGGGGGGACAGACTGCAACTAATGAAAAACTGTTTTTT
J: TRBJ2-3; V: TRBV24-1; size: .; D: TRBD2; CDR3: CATSDRGLAGIATDTQYF; DNA: TGTGCCACCAGTGATCGCGGACTAGCGGGGATTGCCACAGATACGCAGTATTTT
J: TRBJ1-5; V: TRBV27; size: .; D: TRBD1; CDR3: CASSSGQGGGSNQPQHF; DNA: TGTGCCAGCAGTTCGGGACAGGGGGGCGGAAGCAATCAGCCCCAGCATTTT
J: TRBJ2-3; V: TRBV28; size: .; D: TRBD2; CDR3: CASRPGLASDTQYF; DNA: TGTGCCAGCAGACCCGGACTAGCGTCGGATACGCAGTATTTT
J: TRBJ1-2; V: TRBV6-2/TRBV6-3; size: .; D: .; CDR3: CASSSQGQRRRYGYTF; DNA: TGTGCCAGCAGTTCCCAGGGGCAGAGACGGCGCTATGGCTACACCTTC
J: TRBJ2-7; V: TRBV5-1; size: .; D: TRBD1; CDR3: CASRGQGPYEQYF; DNA: TGCGCCAGTAGAGGACAGGGACCCTACGAGCAGTACTTC
J: TRBJ2-1; V: TRBV9; size: .; D: TRBD2; CDR3: CASSVGDGVAGYNEQFF; DNA: TGTGCCAGCAGCGTAGGAGATGGGGTAGCGGGTTACAATGAGCAGTTCTTC
J: TRBJ1-5; V: TRBV6-2/TRBV6-3; size: .; D: .; CDR3: CASSYTLVGNQPQHF; DNA: TGTGCCAGCAGTTATACGTTAGTAGGCAATCAGCCCCAGCATTTT
J: TRBJ1-1; V: TRBV2; size: .; D: .; CDR3: CASSEYRERNTEAFF; DNA: TGTGCCAGCAGTGAATACAGGGAGAGGAACACTGAAGCTTTCTTT
J: TRBJ1-5; V: TRBV2; size: .; D: .; CDR3: CASSWQGINQPQHF; DNA: TGTGCCAGCAGTTGGCAGGGTATTAATCAGCCCCAGCATTTT
J: TRBJ2-3; V: TRBV12-5; size: .; D: TRBD2; CDR3: CASGLPPLAGGETDTQYF; DNA: TGTGCTAGTGGTTTGCCCCCGCTAGCGGGAGGTGAGACAGATACGCAGTATTTT
J: TRBJ1-5; V: TRBV12-5; size: few; D: .; CDR3: CASGLTGNQPQHF; DNA: TGTGCTAGTGGTTTGACAGGCAATCAGCCCCAGCATTTT
J: TRBJ2-7; V: TRBV28; size: .; D: TRBD2; CDR3: CASSLLAGSPYEQYF; DNA: TGTGCCAGCAGCCTTCTAGCGGGTTCTCCCTACGAGCAGTACTTC
J: TRBJ2-2; V: TRBV11-2; size: .; D: .; CDR3: CASSLAGVSTGELFF; DNA: TGTGCCAGCAGCTTAGCAGGGGTGAGCACCGGGGAGCTGTTTTTT
J: TRBJ1-4; V: TRBV19; size: .; D: TRBD1; CDR3: CASSTQGVEEKLFF; DNA: TGTGCCAGTAGTACTCAGGGGGTGGAGGAAAAACTGTTTTTT
J: TRBJ1-2; V: TRBV11-2; size: .; D: TRBD1; CDR3: CASSLGLRQGDSYGYTF; DNA: TGTGCCAGCAGCTTAGGGCTCAGACAGGGGGATTCTTATGGCTACACCTTC
J: TRBJ2-3; V: TRBV4-1; size: .; D: TRBD2; CDR3: CASSPGLAGGDTQYF; DNA: TGCGCCAGCAGTCCGGGACTAGCGGGAGGAGATACGCAGTATTTT
J: TRBJ1-2; V: TRBV7-8; size: .; D: TRBD1; CDR3: CASSLVGPGQGRRGYTF; DNA: TGTGCCAGCAGCTTAGTAGGTCCGGGACAGGGGAGGCGCGGCTACACCTTC
J: TRBJ2-7; V: TRBV5-1; size: .; D: TRBD2; CDR3: CASSQTGLRSSYEQYF; DNA: TGCGCCAGCAGCCAAACGGGACTACGTAGCTCCTACGAGCAGTACTTC
J: TRBJ2-5; V: TRBV28; size: .; D: TRBD2; CDR3: CASSLGGLAGGWTQYF; DNA: TGTGCCAGCAGTTTGGGCGGACTAGCGGGAGGGTGGACCCAGTACTTC
J: TRBJ2-6; V: TRBV6-2/TRBV6-3; size: .; D: TRBD1; CDR3: CASSTGAGANVLTF; DNA: TGTGCCAGCAGTACAGGGGCCGGGGCCAACGTCCTGACTTTC
J: TRBJ2-3; V: TRBV2; size: .; D: TRBD2; CDR3: CASSLGLAGADTQYF; DNA: TGTGCCAGCAGCTTGGGACTAGCGGGAGCAGATACGCAGTATTTT
J: TRBJ1-6; V: TRBV24-1; size: .; D: .; CDR3: CATSAGWNSPLHF; DNA: TGTGCCACCAGTGCGGGTTGGAATTCACCCCTCCACTTT
J: TRBJ2-3; V: TRBV5-1; size: once; D: .; CDR3: CASSPAAGAGISDTQYF; DNA: TGCGCCAGCAGCCCCGCGGCAGGGGCCGGGATTTCAGATACGCAGTATTTT
J: TRBJ1-3; V: TRBV2; size: .; D: TRBD1; CDR3: CASSSRTGPGNTIYF; DNA: TGTGCCAGCAGTTCCCGGACAGGGCCTGGAAACACCATATATTTT
J: TRBJ1-3; V: TRBV11-2; size: .; D: .; CDR3: CASSLAPGRGVPIYF; DNA: TGTGCCAGCAGCTTAGCCCCGGGCAGGGGAGTCCCCATATATTTT
J: TRBJ1-2; V: TRBV30; size: .; D: .; CDR3: CAWSAVENREGFGYTF; DNA: TGTGCCTGGAGTGCAGTCGAGAACAGGGAGGGCTTTGGCTACACCTTC
J: TRBJ2-5; V: TRBV5-6; size: once; D: .; CDR3: CASSLDPVELQETQYF; DNA: TGTGCCAGCAGCTTGGACCCCGTAGAGCTTCAAGAGACCCAGTACTTC
J: TRBJ2-2; V: TRBV11-2; size: .; D: TRBD2; CDR3: CASSSAGGHGELFF; DNA: TGTGCCAGCAGCTCGGCGGGAGGACACGGGGAGCTGTTTTTT
J: TRBJ2-6; V: TRBV4-3; size: .; D: .; CDR3: CASSQDLRSGANVLTF; DNA: TGCGCCAGCAGCCAAGATCTCCGCTCTGGGGCCAACGTCCTGACTTTC
J: TRBJ1-1; V: TRBV7-8; size: .; D: .; CDR3: CASSPDTEAFF; DNA: TGTGCCAGCAGCCCCGACACTGAAGCTTTCTTT
J: TRBJ1-5; V: TRBV7-2; size: .; D: .; CDR3: CASSFQGNQPQHF; DNA: TGTGCCAGCAGCTTCCAGGGAAATCAGCCCCAGCATTTT
J: TRBJ2-7; V: TRBV18; size: .; D: .; CDR3: CASSPSSTGEQYF; DNA: TGTGCCAGCTCACCAAGTTCAACGGGCGAGCAGTACTTC
J: TRBJ1-2; V: TRBV7-2; size: .; D: TRBD1; CDR3: CASSSETGYNYGYTF; DNA: TGTGCCAGCAGCTCAGAGACAGGGTACAACTATGGCTACACCTTC
J: TRBJ2-1; V: TRBV10-2; size: .; D: TRBD2; CDR3: CATAGSGTSGPDYNEQFF; DNA: TGCGCCACCGCCGGATCCGGGACTAGCGGACCTGACTACAATGAGCAGTTCTTC
J: TRBJ1-5; V: TRBV5-1; size: .; D: .; CDR3: CASSFGENQPQHF; DNA: TGCGCCAGCAGCTTCGGGGAGAATCAGCCCCAGCATTTT
J: TRBJ2-1; V: TRBV19; size: .; D: TRBD2; CDR3: CASTPFVAGAWDEQFF; DNA: TGTGCCAGTACCCCGTTTGTCGCGGGAGCGTGGGATGAGCAGTTCTTC
J: TRBJ1-5; V: TRBV7-2; size: .; D: .; CDR3: CASSLGLSGLVQPQHF; DNA: TGTGCCAGCAGCTTAGGTTTGTCAGGTCTTGTTCAGCCCCAGCATTTT
J: TRBJ2-1; V: TRBV6-2/TRBV6-3; size: .; D: .; CDR3: CASSYSANNEQFF; DNA: TGTGCCAGCAGTTACTCAGCCAACAATGAGCAGTTCTTC
J: TRBJ2-3; V: TRBV4-1; size: .; D: TRBD1; CDR3: CASSQEVAARGRSSGTQYF; DNA: TGCGCCAGCAGCCAAGAGGTGGCGGCCAGGGGGCGGTCATCAGGTACGCAGTATTTT
J: TRBJ2-3; V: TRBV11-3; size: .; D: .; CDR3: CASSEGDNTDTQYF; DNA: TGTGCCAGCAGCGAGGGGGACAACACAGATACGCAGTATTTT
J: TRBJ1-1; V: TRBV19; size: .; D: TRBD1; CDR3: CASSMGQGNTEAFF; DNA: TGTGCCAGTAGTATGGGACAGGGGAACACTGAAGCTTTCTTT
J: TRBJ2-1; V: TRBV21-1; size: .; D: .; CDR3: CASSNRDIIYNEQFF; DNA: TGTGCCAGCAGTAACCGGGACATTATATACAATGAGCAGTTCTTC
J: TRBJ2-7; V: TRBV21-1; size: once; D: .; CDR3: CASSKVGGGQGTFGEQYF; DNA: TGTGCCAGCAGCAAAGTAGGCGGGGGACAGGGGACCTTCGGCGAGCAGTACTTC
J: TRBJ1-2; V: TRBV5-1; size: .; D: TRBD1; CDR3: CASSYGQGDLVYGYTF; DNA: TGCGCCAGCAGCTATGGACAGGGGGACCTAGTCTATGGCTACACCTTC
J: TRBJ2-7; V: TRBV5-8; size: .; D: TRBD1; CDR3: CASSLLRGPYEQYF; DNA: TGTGCCAGCAGCTTGTTGAGGGGGCCCTACGAGCAGTACTTC
J: TRBJ1-1; V: TRBV5-8; size: .; D: .; CDR3: CASSLVPGNMNTEAFF; DNA: TGTGCCAGCAGCTTGGTCCCAGGGAACATGAACACTGAAGCTTTCTTT
J: TRBJ2-6; V: TRBV11-3; size: .; D: .; CDR3: CASSAEGFQGASGANVLTF; DNA: TGTGCCAGCAGCGCAGAAGGCTTTCAAGGGGCCTCTGGGGCCAACGTCCTGACTTTC